These T cell receptor beta chains were read from a single sample in a study of cytomegalovirus exposure and HLA in healthy donors. TCRdb keeps only in-frame clones here, not all; method: immunoSEQ multiplex PCR. Of 130,000 to 150,000 clones listed, around three quarters are singletons. Sequenced sample: PBMCs. The receptors come from a man between 40 and 49 years old in good health and CMV-seropositive. CDR3s leave out the opening cysteine and the closing phenylalanine or tryptophan. D genes are given only for firm matches.

cdr3_aa,j_call,d_call,v_call
ASSPRTGVDEKLF,TRBJ1-4,TRBD1,TRBV18
ASSLSSSYNEQF,TRBJ2-1,.,TRBV7-2
ASSPWTSGRNIPYEQY,TRBJ2-7,TRBD2,TRBV5-6
ASSITGYANEKLF,TRBJ1-4,.,TRBV9
ASSYLESSTEAF,TRBJ1-1,.,TRBV6-6
ATSNGLPYEQY,TRBJ2-7,.,TRBV15
ASSSTGQQYEQY,TRBJ2-7,TRBD1,TRBV11-1
ASSESGNQPQH,TRBJ1-5,.,TRBV6-4
ASSDPGTDNEQF,TRBJ2-1,TRBD1,TRBV6-6
ASSLGVSAAQLKLF,TRBJ1-4,.,TRBV7-2
ASVYRTSGYNEQF,TRBJ2-1,TRBD2,TRBV27
ASSPYGQAGYT,TRBJ1-2,TRBD1,TRBV18
ASEPGKYSGANVLT,TRBJ2-6,.,TRBV2
ASSASGDNGELF,TRBJ2-2,TRBD2,TRBV5-1
ASSQARGLEANTGELF,TRBJ2-2,TRBD2,TRBV4-1
ASSPPTSGRSGELF,TRBJ2-2,TRBD2,TRBV5-1
ASSRQVSGIYGYT,TRBJ1-2,.,TRBV19
ASSPGAIEQF,TRBJ2-1,.,TRBV18
ASRNRDQANYGYT,TRBJ1-2,.,TRBV6-1
ASSTGRGSTGELF,TRBJ2-2,TRBD2,TRBV2
SDLAGDTEAF,TRBJ1-1,.,TRBV29-1
AAEGTGKFMNTEAF,TRBJ1-1,TRBD1,TRBV19
ASSQDTPDSPAYEQY,TRBJ2-7,.,TRBV4-1
ASSYVAGGPDNEQF,TRBJ2-1,TRBD2,TRBV6-5
SATGSAGANVLT,TRBJ2-6,.,TRBV29-1
ASGLAGPREQY,TRBJ2-7,TRBD2,TRBV7-9
ASSLGTGTDTQY,TRBJ2-3,TRBD1,TRBV5-8
ASSLLVGPGYGYT,TRBJ1-2,.,TRBV27
ASSIRDTYEQY,TRBJ2-7,.,TRBV5-1
ASSPRGALNTEAF,TRBJ1-1,.,TRBV5-4
ASSLSGDRGRVSWGYT,TRBJ1-2,TRBD1,TRBV27
ASSLSGPVNEQF,TRBJ2-1,.,TRBV5-1